A single sample is the source of the 27 T cell receptor beta chains below, sequenced in a study of blood T cell repertoires in COVID-19 (TCRdb year 2020). The library relied on the immunoSEQ multiplex PCR assay. Not all clones reach the TCRdb copy of this immuneACCESS table, which keeps in-frame sequences only. Checked studies attribute under half of the gap to unresolved V genes and leave the rest unexplained. Within this sample are some 130,000 clones, with over 60% of them counted one time only. In total, the top ten clones hold 1.5% to 2% of the sample. The sample consisted of peripheral blood. Receptor source: a woman aged 70-85 years with acute or convalescent COVID-19.

This chain uses TRBV5-1 with TRBJ1-1, with TRBD1 identical over 7 bases. Per germline, CDR1 SGHRS and CDR2 YFSETQ. This CDR3 has 16 amino acids. J gave up 0 bases and V 2 bases, and 7 bases lay outside the gene matches. In nucleotides, the CDR3 is TGCGCCAGCAGCTTTGCCGCGGGACAGTTGAACACTGAAGCTTTCTTT. This codes for CASSFAAGQLNTEAFF.

This clone was seen a handful of times. The V gene is TRBV21-1, the J gene TRBJ1-1. TRBV21-1 is shown as a pseudogene. This CDR3 region has 18 residues. This CDR3 is CASSKGGGAFLMNTEAFF. DNA for the CDR3: TGTGCCAGCAGCAAAGGCGGGGGGGCTTTCCTTATGAACACTGAAGCTTTCTTT.

This chain joins TRBV27 and TRBJ2-2, with 10 positions matching TRBD2. This CDR3 spans 17 amino acids. Per germline, CDR1 MNHEY and CDR2 SMNVEV (reference sequence). V trimming: 1 base; J trimming: 2 bases; junction bases outside the gene matches: 4. CDR3 loop: CASSLWVAGGNTGELFF. Here the CDR3 DNA reads TGTGCCAGCAGTTTATGGGTAGCGGGGGGAAACACCGGGGAGCTGTTTTTT.

The rearrangement uses TRBV28 and TRBJ2-1, with TRBD2 identical over 14 bases. The CDR3 is made up of 19 amino acids. The germline gives CDR1 MDHEN, CDR2 SYDVKM. J gave up 7 bases and V 5 bases, and 16 bases lay outside the gene matches. CDR3 sequence (DNA): TGTGCCAGCAGTCCGACTAGCGGGAGGGCCGTTGGGGCACAGAATGAGCAGTTCTTC. Encoded protein: CASSPTSGRAVGAQNEQFF.

V is TRBV5-1 and J is TRBJ1-1, with 7 bases fitting TRBD1. Per the germline V gene, CDR1 is SGHRS and CDR2 is YFSETQ. The V gene end was trimmed by 0 bases and the J gene end by 0 bases; junction bases not matched to a gene: 2. The CDR3 is made up of 15 amino acids. The CDR3 region has the DNA TGCGCCAGCAGCTTGGAGGGACAGATGAACACTGAAGCTTTCTTT. It encodes CASSLEGQMNTEAFF.

This clone came up once. The J gene is TRBJ2-3, the V gene TRBV19, with D perhaps matching TRBD2 (6 bases). The ends were cut back, 6 bases at V and 0 bases at J, with 10 bases in the middle. Germline CDR1 LNHDA, CDR2 SQIVND (reference sequence). The CDR3 has 14 residues. The CDR3 region has the DNA TGTGCCAGTAGAGGGGCGGGGAGCACAGATACGCAGTATTTT. It yields the protein CASRGAGSTDTQYF. The full variable domain, rest sourced from reference TRBV19 and TRBJ2-3, is DGGITQSPKYLFRKEGQNVTLSCEQNLNHDAMYWYRQDPGQGLRLIYYSQIVNDFQKGDIAEGYSVSREKKESFPLTVTSAQKNPTAFYLCASRGAGSTDTQYFGPGTRLTVL.

This chain joins TRBV11-2 and TRBJ2-3, with D possibly being TRBD2 (5 bases). This CDR3 spans 15 amino acids. V lost 5 bases to trimming and J lost 8 bases, with 20 bases between them. From germline, CDR1 is SGHAT and CDR2 FQNNGV. The CDR3 region has the DNA TGTGCCAGCAGCCTAATCCGAGGGTCAGCAATTACGCAGTATTTT. Its protein product is CASSLIRGSAITQYF.

As concerns this clone: The same CDR3 can be traced to other DNA sequences in this sample. This sequence joins TRBV5-1 and TRBJ1-1, with no clear D. The CDR3 runs 13 residues. The V and J ends lost 2 bases and 1 base respectively, with 6 bases between them. Germline lookup yields CDR1 SGHRS and CDR2 YFSETQ. The CDR3 region has the DNA TGCGCCAGCAGCTTTTCCGGGAACACTGAAGCTTTCTTT. Amino acid sequence: CASSFSGNTEAFF.

The sample holds many counts of this clone. This chain links TRBV6-6 with TRBJ1-5; perhaps TRBD1 as D (6 bases). Germline V CDR1 and CDR2: MNHNY, SVGAGI (reference sequence). V lost 4 bases, J lost 0 bases, and 13 bases lay in between. CDR3 length equals 16 residues. The CDR3 reads CASSSGTSLSNQPQHF. The DNA for the CDR3 is TGTGCCAGCAGTTCCGGGACATCCCTTAGCAATCAGCCCCAGCATTTT.

V is TRBV11-3 and J is TRBJ2-7; D ambiguous. The germline CDR1 and CDR2 sequences are SGHNT and YENEEA. V was trimmed by 5 bases and J by 6 bases, leaving 14 bases between them. The CDR3 is 13 residues long. The CDR3 nucleotides read TGTGCCAGCAGCACCATGTTTAACAGCGAGCAGTACTTC. This gives the protein CASSTMFNSEQYF. Full variable domain (remainder filled in from reference TRBV11-3 and TRBJ2-7): EAGVVQSPRYKIIEKKQPVAFWCNPISGHNTLYWYLQNLGQGPELLIRYENEEAVDDSQLPKDRFSAERLKGVDSTLKIQPAELGDSAVYLCASSTMFNSEQYFGPGTRLTVT.

This clone has more than one count but fewer than ten. The rearrangement uses TRBV5-4 and TRBJ2-7; D may be TRBD2 (6 bases). Deletions cut 4 bases from V and 0 bases from J, with 14 bases between. CDR1 is SGHNT and CDR2 is YYREEE in the germline V gene (reference sequence). The CDR3 contains 15 residues. In nucleotides, the CDR3 is TGTGCCAGCAGCACGGGGACTCTTAGCTCCTACGAGCAGTACTTC. This sequence encodes CASSTGTLSSYEQYF.

This chain connects TRBV7-8 to TRBJ1-4, with 8 nucleotides matching TRBD1. V lost 4 bases, J lost 13 bases, and 8 bases stayed unmatched. There are 13 residues in the CDR3. Germline CDR1 SGHVS, CDR2 FQNEAQ. CDR3 nucleotide sequence: TGTGCCAGCAGCTCCCAGGACAGGGTGCGACTGTTTTTT. It codes for CASSSQDRVRLFF.

The chain couples TRBV7-2 to TRBJ2-1; TRBD2 aligns across 7 bases. Germline CDR1 SGHTA, CDR2 FQGNSA. The length of the CDR3 is 16 residues. With 6 bases clipped from V and 1 base from J, the junction kept 9 bases outside the gene matches. The CDR3 coding sequence is TGTGCCAGCAGTTCCTTACGGGACTATTCCTACAATGAGCAGTTCTTC. It codes for CASSSLRDYSYNEQFF. Filled out from reference TRBV7-2 and TRBJ2-1, the complete variable domain reads GAGVSQSPSNKVTEKGKDVELRCDPISGHTALYWYRQSLGQGLEFLIYFQGNSAPDKSGLPSDRFSAERTGGSVSTLTIQRTQQEDSAVYLCASSSLRDYSYNEQFFGPGTRLTVL.

The gene calls are TRBV7-2 and TRBJ1-2; no clear D gene. V was shortened by 1 base and J by 4 bases, with 13 bases between the two germline ends. This CDR3 is 15 amino acids long. The germline V gene encodes CDR1 SGHTA and CDR2 FQGNSA. CDR3 region: CASSLERAISYGYTF. CDR3 bases: TGTGCCAGCAGCTTAGAGCGGGCAATTAGCTATGGCTACACCTTC.

This clone was counted once. This sequence joins TRBV13 and TRBJ2-7; 11 bases fit TRBD1. V trimming: 4 bases; J trimming: 3 bases; junction bases outside the gene matches: 5. CDR3 length: 15 amino acids. The germline V gene has CDR1 PRHDT and CDR2 FYEKMQ (reference sequence). CDR3 protein: CASSSRTGGFYEQYF. The CDR3 nucleotides are TGTGCCAGCAGCTCAAGGACAGGGGGCTTCTACGAGCAGTACTTC.

This clone was detected a few times. Within the sample, other DNA sequences also encode this same CDR3. The J gene is TRBJ1-2, the V gene TRBV18; TRBD1 matches 7 bases. CDR3 length: 13 residues. Trimming cost V 3 bases and J 4 bases; bases outside gene matches: 2. Germline loops: CDR1 KGHSH, CDR2 LQKENI. DNA for the CDR3: TGTGCCAGCTCACCCCGGGACAGCTATGGCTACACCTTC. Amino acid sequence: CASSPRDSYGYTF.

The V and J genes are TRBV10-3 and TRBJ2-2; 9 bases match TRBD2. This CDR3 is 16 amino acids long. V gave up 0 bases and J gave up 1 base; unmatched junction bases: 0. Germline V gene sequence: CDR1 ENHRY, CDR2 SYGVKD. The CDR3 nucleotides read TGTGCCATCAGTGAGTCACTAGCGGGGAACACCGGGGAGCTGTTTTTT. Translation: CAISESLAGNTGELFF.

The CDR3 here is CASSPGGTGKNTEAFF. DNA of the CDR3: TGTGCCAGCTCACCAGGCGGGACAGGGAAGAACACTGAAGCTTTCTTT. The V gene is TRBV18, the J gene TRBJ1-1; TRBD1 aligns across 9 bases. CDR1 and CDR2 from the germline V gene are KGHSH and LQKENI. The CDR3 consists of 16 residues. The trim removed 2 bases at V and 1 base at J, leaving 5 bases unmatched.

CDR3 in amino acids: CASSLSPRGTTTGELFF. CDR3 DNA: TGTGCCAGCAGCTTAAGCCCCAGAGGGACAACGACCGGGGAGCTGTTTTTT. V usage is TRBV7-3 and J usage is TRBJ2-2; TRBD1 is a possible D gene (6 bases). The CDR3 runs 17 residues. Germline loops: CDR1 SGHTA, CDR2 FQGTGA. Between the trimmed V and J ends, which lost 1 base and 5 bases, there was a span of 17 bases.

The chain uses TRBV10-3 and TRBJ2-7, with TRBD2 matching over 14 bases. This CDR3 has 14 residues. The germline V gene has CDR1 ENHRY and CDR2 SYGVKD. The V segment lost 9 bases and the J segment 5 bases; nucleotides outside the gene matches: 6. CDR3 protein: CAIGTSGRGDEQYF. The CDR3 DNA follows: TGTGCCATAGGGACTAGCGGGAGAGGGGACGAGCAGTACTTC.

The gene calls are TRBV19 and TRBJ1-1; no definite D call. Germline CDR1 is LNHDA and CDR2 is SQIVND (reference sequence). V lost 3 bases and J 5 bases, leaving 13 bases between the germline ends. CDR3 size: 14 residues. The CDR3 nucleotides are TGTGCCAGTAGTATGTGGCCTGAGGGAACTGAAGCTTTCTTT. Amino acid sequence: CASSMWPEGTEAFF.

The rearrangement joins TRBV5-1 to TRBJ2-1; 12 bases map to TRBD1. CDR3 length: 16 residues. Germline lookup yields CDR1 SGHRS and CDR2 YFSETQ. With V trimmed by 4 bases and J by 7 bases, 9 bases remained unmatched. The CDR3 loop reads CASSKPGTGGRNEQFF. In DNA, the CDR3 is TGCGCCAGCAGCAAGCCCGGGACAGGGGGCAGGAATGAGCAGTTCTTC.

This clone was seen a few times. This sequence joins TRBV6-2 or TRBV6-3 and TRBJ1-2, with D hard to call. The CDR3 runs 12 residues. Germline CDR1 reads MNHEY; CDR2 reads SVGEGT. V was pared by 2 bases and J by 8 bases, with 9 bases between. The CDR3 nucleotides read TGTGCCAGCAGTTACGCGGGAAGCGGCTACACCTTC. Its protein product is CASSYAGSGYTF.

The chain has TRBV6-5 and TRBJ1-3, with 9 bases fitting TRBD1. Per germline, CDR1 MNHEY and CDR2 SVGAGI. With V trimmed by 6 bases and J by 3 bases, 3 bases remained unmatched. The CDR3 spans 14 residues. The CDR3 is CASRGTGLGNTIYF. In DNA, the CDR3 is TGTGCCAGCAGGGGGACAGGGCTTGGAAACACCATATATTTT.

This clone occurred many times. This CDR3 is CASSKKQGPVGSYEQYF. The CDR3, as DNA: TGTGCCAGCAGCAAAAAACAGGGTCCCGTTGGGTCCTACGAGCAGTACTTC. The rearrangement joins TRBV21-1 to TRBJ2-7; the table calls TRBD1, which could not be checked here. TRBV21-1 corresponds to a pseudogene. This CDR3 has 17 residues.

The chain uses TRBV19 and TRBJ1-1, with D hard to call. The CDR3 loop spans 14 amino acids. Germline CDR1 reads LNHDA; CDR2 reads SQIVND (reference sequence). The V end was cut by 0 bases, the J end by 3 bases, with 8 bases between. CDR3 region: CASSIESGDTEAFF. The CDR3 nucleotides are TGTGCCAGTAGTATAGAGAGTGGAGACACTGAAGCTTTCTTT.

The chain couples TRBV4-1 to TRBJ1-4; 8 bases line up with TRBD1. Germline V gene sequence: CDR1 MGHRA, CDR2 YSYEKL. The CDR3 loop spans 13 amino acids. V trimming: 5 bases; J trimming: 14 bases; junction bases outside the gene matches: 10. The CDR3 spells CASSGDQGAKLFF. The CDR3 DNA sequence: TGCGCCAGCAGCGGGGACCAGGGGGCAAAGCTGTTTTTT.